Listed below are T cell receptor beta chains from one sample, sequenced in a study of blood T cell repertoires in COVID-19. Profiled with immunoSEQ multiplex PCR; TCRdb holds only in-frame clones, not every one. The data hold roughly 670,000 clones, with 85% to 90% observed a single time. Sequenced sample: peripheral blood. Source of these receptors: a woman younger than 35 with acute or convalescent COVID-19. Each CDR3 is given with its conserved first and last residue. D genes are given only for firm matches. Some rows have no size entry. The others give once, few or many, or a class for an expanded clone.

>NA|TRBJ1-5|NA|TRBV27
CASSFGGSNQPQHF
TGTGCCAGCAGTTTCGGGGGTAGCAATCAGCCCCAGCATTTT
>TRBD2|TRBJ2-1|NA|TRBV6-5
CASSFESGGYNEQFF
TGTGCCAGCAGTTTCGAGAGCGGGGGTTACAATGAGCAGTTCTTC
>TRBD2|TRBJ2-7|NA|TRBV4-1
CASSPNGAGGPVLLYEQYF
TGCGCCAGCAGCCCCAACGGAGCGGGGGGTCCAGTCTTATTGTACGAGCAGTACTTC
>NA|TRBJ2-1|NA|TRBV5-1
CASSLEGRTRAYNEQFF
TGCGCCAGCAGCTTGGAGGGGAGGACGAGGGCCTACAATGAGCAGTTCTTC
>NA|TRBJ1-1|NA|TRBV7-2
CASSFQGTGINTEAFF
TGTGCCAGCAGCTTCCAGGGCACGGGTATAAACACTGAAGCTTTCTTT
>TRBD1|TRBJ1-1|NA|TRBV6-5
CASRQGLGGTEAFF
TGTGCCAGCAGACAGGGGCTCGGCGGCACTGAAGCTTTCTTT
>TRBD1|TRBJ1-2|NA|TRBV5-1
CASSLEGQGSGGYTF
TGCGCCAGCAGCTTGGAGGGACAGGGATCGGGCGGCTACACCTTC
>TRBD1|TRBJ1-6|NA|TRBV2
CASSEGDRGWAPLHF
TGTGCCAGCAGTGAAGGGGACAGGGGATGGGCACCCCTCCACTTT
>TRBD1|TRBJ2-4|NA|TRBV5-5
CASSSGQGLNIQYF
TGTGCCAGCAGCTCAGGACAGGGTTTAAACATTCAGTACTTC
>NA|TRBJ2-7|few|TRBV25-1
CASSGQEAYEQYF
TGTGCCAGCAGTGGACAGGAGGCCTACGAGCAGTACTTC
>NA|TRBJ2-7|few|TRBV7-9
CASSLNWAQYF
TGTGCCAGCAGCTTAAACTGGGCCCAGTACTTC
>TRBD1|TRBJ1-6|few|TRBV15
CATSNPDRGRGSPLHF
TGTGCCACCAGCAACCCCGACAGGGGCAGGGGTTCACCCCTCCACTTT
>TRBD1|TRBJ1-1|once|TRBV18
CASSQVTGGNTEAFF
TGTGCCAGCTCACAGGTGACAGGGGGGAACACTGAAGCTTTCTTT
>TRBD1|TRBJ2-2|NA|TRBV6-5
CASSYETGATGELFF
TGTGCCAGCAGTTACGAGACAGGGGCCACCGGGGAGCTGTTTTTT
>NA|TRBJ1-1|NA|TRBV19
CASSIVGVGAFF
TGTGCCAGTAGTATAGTCGGGGTTGGGGCTTTCTTT
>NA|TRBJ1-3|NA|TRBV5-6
CASSFFGGGSGNTIYF
TGTGCCAGCAGCTTTTTTGGGGGAGGCTCTGGAAACACCATATATTTT
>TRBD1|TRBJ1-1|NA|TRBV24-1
CATRRTGRDTEAFF
TGTGCCACCAGACGGACAGGGCGGGACACTGAAGCTTTCTTT
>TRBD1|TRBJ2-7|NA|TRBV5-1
CASSLGLGGAYEQYF
TGCGCCAGCAGCTTGGGTTTAGGGGGCGCCTACGAGCAGTACTTC
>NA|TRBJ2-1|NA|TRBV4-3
CASSLRAYNEQFF
TGCGCCAGCAGCCTCAGGGCCTACAATGAGCAGTTCTTC
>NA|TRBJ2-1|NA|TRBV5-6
CATQTGLSYNEQFF
TGTGCCACCCAAACAGGCCTATCCTACAATGAGCAGTTCTTC
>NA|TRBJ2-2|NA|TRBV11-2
CASSLRYTGELFF
TGTGCCAGCAGCCTGCGATACACCGGGGAGCTGTTTTTT
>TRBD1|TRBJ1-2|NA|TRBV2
CASSSTGSYGYTF
TGTGCCAGCAGTTCGACAGGGTCCTATGGCTACACCTTC
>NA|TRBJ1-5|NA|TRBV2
CASAILGGGFNQPQHF
TGTGCCAGCGCCATTCTGGGCGGGGGCTTCAATCAGCCCCAGCATTTT
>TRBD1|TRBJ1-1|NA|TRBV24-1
CATSDPGGITDWNTEAFF
TGTGCCACCAGTGATCCAGGGGGGATTACTGATTGGAACACTGAAGCTTTCTTT
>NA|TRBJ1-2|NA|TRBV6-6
CASSLQDPAIGGHGYTF
TGTGCCAGCAGTCTCCAGGACCCCGCTATAGGGGGACATGGCTACACCTTC
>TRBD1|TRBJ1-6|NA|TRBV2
CASAPWTGNSPLHF
TGTGCCAGCGCGCCCTGGACAGGGAACTCACCCCTCCACTTT
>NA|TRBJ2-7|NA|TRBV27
CASSLRVSYEQYF
TGTGCCAGCAGTTTGAGGGTCTCCTACGAGCAGTACTTC
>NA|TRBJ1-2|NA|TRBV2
CARTKAVPGSDISFNYGYTF
TGTGCCAGAACTAAAGCCGTTCCCGGGTCAGATATATCATTCAACTATGGCTACACCTTC
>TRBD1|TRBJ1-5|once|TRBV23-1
CASSAGQGGF
TGCGCCAGCAGCGCGGGACAGGGTGGCTTT
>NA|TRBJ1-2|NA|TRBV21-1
CAILTPRLSYCSGDTF
TGTGCCATTCTGACCCCGCGCCTCAGTTATTGCTCGGGTGACACCTTC
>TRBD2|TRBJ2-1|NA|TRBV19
CASSIEIQRGDNEQFF
TGTGCCAGTAGTATAGAGATCCAGCGGGGCGACAATGAGCAGTTCTTC
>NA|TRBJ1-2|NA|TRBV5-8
CASSFVARREGVYGYTF
TGTGCCAGCAGCTTTGTGGCTCGGCGGGAGGGCGTTTATGGCTACACCTTC
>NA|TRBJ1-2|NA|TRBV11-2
CASSPKVVNRTNYGYTF
TGTGCCAGCAGCCCGAAGGTAGTAAACAGAACTAACTATGGCTACACCTTC
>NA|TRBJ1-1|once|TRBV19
CASSMVRGENTEAFF
TGTGCCAGTAGTATGGTCCGGGGGGAGAACACTGAAGCTTTCTTT
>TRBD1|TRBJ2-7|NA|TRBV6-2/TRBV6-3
CASSYSTSGTGLYEQYF
TGTGCCAGCAGTTACTCGACCTCCGGGACAGGGCTCTACGAGCAGTACTTC
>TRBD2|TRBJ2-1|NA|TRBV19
CASSIWSGGVGEQFF
TGTGCCAGTAGTATCTGGAGCGGGGGGGTTGGTGAGCAGTTCTTC
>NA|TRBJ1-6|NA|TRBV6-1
CASSEWTDNSPLHF
TGTGCCAGCAGTGAATGGACAGATAATTCACCCCTCCACTTT
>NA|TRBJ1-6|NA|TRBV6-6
CASSAPGRTDSPLHF
TGTGCCAGCAGTGCCCCGGGAAGGACCGATTCACCCCTCCACTTT
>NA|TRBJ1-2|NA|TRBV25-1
CASSETTGTNYGYTF
TGTGCCAGCAGTGAAACGACGGGTACTAACTATGGCTACACCTTC
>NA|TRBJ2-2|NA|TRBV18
CASSPSSSTGELFF
TGTGCCAGCTCACCCTCTTCTTCCACCGGGGAGCTGTTTTTT
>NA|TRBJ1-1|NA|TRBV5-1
CASSFGTLGNTEAFF
TGCGCCAGCAGCTTTGGGACTTTGGGGAACACTGAAGCTTTCTTT
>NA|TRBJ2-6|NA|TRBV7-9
CASSQGAGANVLTF
TGTGCCAGCAGCCAAGGGGCTGGGGCCAACGTCCTGACTTTC
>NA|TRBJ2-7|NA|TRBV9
CASSVGRLDEQYF
TGTGCCAGCAGCGTAGGACGACTGGACGAGCAGTACTTC
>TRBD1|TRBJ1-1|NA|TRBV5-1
CASSLGTGSPEAFF
TGCGCCAGCAGTCTCGGGACAGGGAGTCCGGAAGCTTTCTTT
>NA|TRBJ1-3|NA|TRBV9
CAERSSGNTIYF
TGTGCTGAGAGGAGCTCTGGAAACACCATATATTTT
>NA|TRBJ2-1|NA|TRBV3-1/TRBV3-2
CASSQVRRSSYNEQFF
TGTGCCAGCAGCCAAGTAAGGCGGAGCTCCTACAATGAGCAGTTCTTC
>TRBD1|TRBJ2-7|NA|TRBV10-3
CAIRPDRAGEQYF
TGTGCCATCCGACCGGACAGGGCAGGCGAGCAGTACTTC
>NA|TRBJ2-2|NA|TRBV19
CASSPDRLTGELFF
TGTGCCAGTAGTCCGGACAGACTCACCGGGGAGCTGTTTTTT
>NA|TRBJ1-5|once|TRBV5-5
CASSPGQYSNQPQHF
TGTGCCAGCAGCCCCGGACAGTATAGCAATCAGCCCCAGCATTTT
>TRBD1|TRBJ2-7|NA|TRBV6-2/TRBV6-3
CASSTKGQSYEQYF
TGTGCCAGCAGTACAAAGGGACAGTCCTACGAGCAGTACTTC
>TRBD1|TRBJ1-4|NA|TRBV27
CASNLQGAGEKLFF
TGTGCCAGCAACCTACAGGGGGCAGGGGAAAAACTGTTTTTT